The 24 T cell receptor beta chains in this list originate from one sample, sequenced in a study of blood T cell repertoires in COVID-19. The repertoire was sequenced with immunoSEQ multiplex PCR; TCRdb's copy has only in-frame clones and lacks some. The table includes around 84,000 clones, around 87% detected once. Sequenced: peripheral blood. The receptors were gathered from a man older than 75 with active or convalescent COVID-19.

The chain uses TRBV30 and TRBJ1-3; D is ambiguous. V dropped 1 base and J dropped 1 base, with 8 bases sitting between them. CDR1 and CDR2 (germline): GTSNPN, SVGIG (reference sequence). This CDR3 is built from 14 residues. The DNA of the CDR3 is TGTGCCTGGAGTGCCCGGTCTTCTGGAAACACCATATATTTT. This encodes CAWSARSSGNTIYF.

J is TRBJ1-2 and V is TRBV6-5; 8 nucleotides agree with TRBD1. V was clipped by 6 bases and J by 4 bases; unmatched bases: 10. From germline, CDR1 is MNHEY and CDR2 SVGAGI. CDR3 length equals 15 residues. CDR3: CASSPNDRGTYGYTF. The CDR3 DNA reads as TGTGCCAGCAGCCCGAACGACAGGGGTACCTATGGCTACACCTTC.

The J gene is TRBJ1-1, the V gene TRBV12-3 or TRBV12-4, with a possible D match to TRBD1 (5 bases). The CDR3 is 13 amino acids. The V end lost 6 bases, the J end lost 7 bases, and 15 bases lay between the germline ends. Here the CDR3 DNA reads TGTGCCAGCAGCCTTACCCGACAGTTTGAAGCTTTCTTT. Its translation: CASSLTRQFEAFF.

The J gene is TRBJ2-7, the V gene TRBV6-5, with D maybe TRBD1 (7 bases). The CDR3 is made up of 13 amino acids. V lost 6 bases and J lost 8, with 17 bases in between. Germline V gene data show CDR1 as MNHEY and CDR2 as SVGAGI. Written as DNA, the CDR3 is TGTGCCAGCAGGGACGACAGGGACTGGAAGCAGTACGTC. Translation: CASRDDRDWKQYV.

DNA of the CDR3: TGTGCCAGCAGCTTAGCGCATGGGGGGAATTCACCCCTCCACTTT. Translation: CASSLAHGGNSPLHF. The chain recombines TRBV7-9 with TRBJ1-6; D is possibly TRBD1 (5 bases). Germline loops: CDR1 SEHNR, CDR2 FQNEAQ (reference sequence). The CDR3 sequence is 15 residues long. The V end was cut by 0 bases, the J end by 7 bases, with 10 bases between.

This clone was observed a single time. This rearrangement joins TRBV18 to TRBJ1-2; 10 nucleotides agree with TRBD1. CDR3 size: 16 residues. Trimming cost V 4 bases and J 8 bases; bases outside gene matches: 13. Germline CDR1 KGHSH, CDR2 LQKENI. CDR3 residues: CASSLSGTGARDGYTF. The CDR3 DNA reads as TGTGCCAGCTCACTCTCCGGGACAGGGGCACGAGACGGCTACACCTTC. The full variable domain, with the rest looked up from reference TRBV18 and TRBJ1-2, is NAGVMQNPRHLVRRRGQEARLRCSPMKGHSHVYWYRQLPEEGLKFMVYLQKENIIDESGMPKERFSAEFPKEGPSILRIQQVVRGDSAAYFCASSLSGTGARDGYTFGSGTRLTVV.

The genes are TRBV11-2 and TRBJ2-3; 8 positions match TRBD2. Germline values: CDR1 SGHAT, CDR2 FQNNGV. The CDR3 runs 16 residues. V lost 0 bases to trimming and J lost 1 base; unmatched junction nucleotides: 3. As DNA, the CDR3 is TGTGCCAGCAGCTTAGAGGGGCGGGGGGGCACAGATACGCAGTATTTT. Protein: CASSLEGRGGTDTQYF.

The rearrangement uses TRBV5-1 and TRBJ1-2; D remains unclear. V was cut by 2 bases and J by 8 bases, with 13 bases left in between. Germline CDR1 and CDR2: SGHRS and YFSETQ. CDR3 size: 13 residues. The CDR3 DNA is TGCGCCAGCAGCTTTGGACTCGCCGGAGGCTACACCTTC. Translation gives CASSFGLAGGYTF.

The V gene is TRBV7-2, the J gene TRBJ2-5; 8 bases line up with TRBD2. From germline, CDR1 is SGHTA and CDR2 FQGNSA. Losses at the gene ends were 1 base for V and 8 bases for J; bases not matched to a gene: 6. This CDR3 spans 14 amino acids. Here the CDR3 DNA reads TGTGCCAGCAGCTTAGAACTAGCGGAAAAAACCCAGTACTTC. Amino acids: CASSLELAEKTQYF.

The V and J genes are TRBV19 and TRBJ1-1, with 8 bases lining up with TRBD1. CDR3 length: 16 amino acids. Germline CDR1 reads LNHDA; CDR2 reads SQIVND (reference sequence). V was pared by 6 bases and J by 1 base, with 10 bases of the junction left unmatched. This chain's CDR3 is CASSSQGARANTEAFF. CDR3 coding DNA: TGTGCCAGTAGCTCCCAGGGGGCAAGGGCGAACACTGAAGCTTTCTTT.

J is TRBJ2-3 and V is TRBV4-1; 11 bases are shared with TRBD2. The CDR3 length is 17 residues. V lost 1 base to trimming and J lost 6 bases; unmatched junction nucleotides: 9. CDR1 MGHRA and CDR2 YSYEKL come from the germline V gene. CDR3 residues: CASSQVYSGGAQDTQYF. CDR3 nucleotides: TGCGCCAGCAGCCAAGTATATAGCGGGGGGGCCCAGGATACGCAGTATTTT.

This chain connects TRBV6-5 to TRBJ2-2; 8 bases are shared with TRBD1. V was pared by 6 bases and J by 6 bases, with 3 bases of the junction left unmatched. The CDR3 is 13 residues long. Germline CDR1 is MNHEY and CDR2 is SVGAGI. The CDR3 protein is CASRTGASGELFF. DNA of the CDR3: TGTGCCAGCAGGACAGGGGCATCCGGGGAGCTGTTTTTT.

The chain uses TRBV7-9 and TRBJ1-6, with TRBD1 matching 7 bases. In germline, CDR1 is SEHNR, CDR2 FQNEAQ (reference sequence). The CDR3 has 14 amino acids. V was pared by 1 base and J by 10 bases, with 4 bases of the junction left unmatched. The CDR3 spells CASSLDTGASPLHF. CDR3 bases: TGTGCCAGCAGCTTAGATACAGGGGCCTCACCCCTCCACTTT.

The rearrangement joins TRBV9 to TRBJ2-1; 8 bases match TRBD2. Germline CDR1 SGDLS, CDR2 YYNGEE. Germline trimming cut 3 bases from V and 7 bases from J; bases unmatched to any gene: 12. The CDR3 loop spans 16 amino acids. The chain's CDR3 is CASSGGSSGVLNEQFF. The CDR3, as DNA: TGTGCCAGCAGCGGAGGGAGTAGCGGGGTTTTGAATGAGCAGTTCTTC. Variable domain in full (rest from reference TRBV9 and TRBJ2-1): DSGVTQTPKHLITATGQRVTLRCSPRSGDLSVYWYQQSLDQGLQFLIQYYNGEERAKGNILERFSAQQFPDLHSELNLSSLELGDSALYFCASSGGSSGVLNEQFFGPGTRLTVL.

This chain joins TRBV6-5 and TRBJ2-6, with D maybe TRBD1 (7 bases). The CDR3 is 14 amino acids. The V end was cut by 9 bases, the J end by 2 bases, with 11 bases between. Germline V gives CDR1 MNHEY, CDR2 SVGAGI. DNA for the CDR3: TGTGCCAGTCAGGGGGGCGCTGGGGCCAACGTCCTGACTTTC. It encodes CASQGGAGANVLTF.

The chain combines TRBV12-5 with TRBJ2-1; 9 bases are a match to TRBD1. The CDR3 extends over 14 amino acids. Germline CDR1 reads LGHNT; CDR2 reads FRNRAP. V trimming: 4 bases; J trimming: 6 bases; junction bases outside the gene matches: 4. CDR3 amino acids: CASGSLTGGNEQFF. The DNA of the CDR3 is TGTGCTAGTGGTTCCCTGACAGGGGGCAATGAGCAGTTCTTC.

V usage is TRBV3-1 (or the pseudogene TRBV3-2) and J usage is TRBJ2-3; possibly TRBD1 for D (6 bases). CDR1 LGHDT and CDR2 YNNKEL come from the germline V gene (reference sequence). This CDR3 comprises 14 residues. V lost 0 bases, J lost 3 bases, and 7 bases lay in between. DNA of the CDR3: TGTGCCAGCAGCCAAGAAGGACAGACAGATACGCAGTATTTT. Residues: CASSQEGQTDTQYF.

This clone appeared a single time. The chain combines TRBV5-1 with TRBJ2-3; TRBD2 aligns across 11 bases. The length of the CDR3 is 19 residues. Per germline, CDR1 SGHRS and CDR2 YFSETQ. Trimming removed 5 bases from V and 0 bases from J; junction bases left unmatched: 14. CDR3 region: CASRSISGGAKTSTDTQYF. In nucleotides, the CDR3 is TGCGCCAGCAGGTCCATTAGCGGGGGGGCGAAAACTAGCACAGATACGCAGTATTTT.

V usage is TRBV7-9 and J usage is TRBJ1-2; 9 bases map to TRBD1. Germline V lookup: CDR1 SEHNR, CDR2 FQNEAQ (reference sequence). CDR3 length equals 13 residues. Unmatched junction bases numbered 6, after V lost 7 bases and J lost 6 bases. In nucleotides, the CDR3 is TGTGCCAGCACAGGGACAGGGCGGAATGGCTACACCTTC. Protein product: CASTGTGRNGYTF.

This chain links TRBV28 with TRBJ1-2; a possible D gene is TRBD1 (5 bases). Germline CDR1 is MDHEN and CDR2 is SYDVKM. Deletions cut 4 bases from V and 8 bases from J, with 11 bases between. The CDR3 loop spans 12 amino acids. The CDR3 DNA follows: TGTGCCAGCAGTTCTTGGGGCCCCGGCTACACCTTC. This codes for CASSSWGPGYTF.

This clone has just one count. This rearrangement joins TRBV24-1 to TRBJ2-1; 9 positions agree with TRBD2. The germline CDR1 and CDR2 sequences are KGHDR and SFDVKD. The J segment lost 5 bases and the V segment lost 4 bases, leaving 8 bases of the junction unmatched. This CDR3 has 16 residues. The CDR3 here is CATSDGLAGTNNEQFF. CDR3 DNA sequence: TGTGCCACCAGTGACGGTCTAGCGGGAACAAACAATGAGCAGTTCTTC.

This chain links TRBV28 with TRBJ1-6; no reliable D call. With 1 base removed from V and 7 bases from J, the gap between germline ends came to 20 bases. The CDR3 sequence is 18 residues long. CDR1 and CDR2 (germline): MDHEN, SYDVKM. The CDR3 nucleotides are TGTGCCAGCAGTTTATCGCCCGGTCTTATTTCGCTCAATTCACCCCTCCACTTT. Its protein product is CASSLSPGLISLNSPLHF.

V gene TRBV2 combines with J gene TRBJ2-7; 8 nucleotides match TRBD1. The junction had 5 bases not matched to a gene; V was cut back by 0 bases and J by 1 base. The length of the CDR3 is 16 residues. From germline, CDR1 is SNHLY and CDR2 FYNNEI. The CDR3 nucleotides are TGTGCCAGCAGTGAAGCCCGGGACAGGTCATCCTACGAGCAGTACGTC. Protein product: CASSEARDRSSYEQYV.

The genes are TRBV6-5 and TRBJ1-2; tentative D call: TRBD1 (5 bases). This CDR3 comprises 15 residues. V lost 2 bases and J 8 bases, leaving 18 bases between the germline ends. Germline-derived CDR1 and CDR2 are MNHEY and SVGAGI. CDR3 nucleotides: TGTGCCAGCAGTTACCACAATACAGGTGTTCCGGGCTACACCTTC. Encoded protein: CASSYHNTGVPGYTF.